These T cell receptor beta chains were read from a single sample in a study of neoadjuvant anti-PD-1 for oral cavity cancer. Clones were sequenced by immunoSEQ multiplex PCR, and TCRdb holds only the in-frame ones, with some missing. The table shows about 32,000 clones, with around four fifths occurring only once. The input for sequencing was PBMCs, taken after nivolumab (anti-PD-1) treatment. These receptor sequences come from a person aged 40 to 85 with oral cavity squamous cell carcinoma. Both conserved end residues are part of each CDR3. Each record gives: CDR3 DNA, CDR3 protein, V gene, D gene, clone size, J gene. D genes are given only for firm matches. Clone size, where shown, is once, few, many, or a class for clones that have expanded.

DNA: TGTGCCAGCAGCGAGACAGGTGGCAATCAGCCCCAGCATTTT
CDR3: CASSETGGNQPQHF
V: TRBV6-1
D: .
size: .
J: TRBJ1-5

DNA: TGCGCCAGCAGCCCCCCGGGATTCTATGGCTACACCTTC
CDR3: CASSPPGFYGYTF
V: TRBV4-1
D: .
size: once
J: TRBJ1-2

DNA: TGTGCCAGCTCACCAGTCTGGACAGGGCGGACCGGGGAGCTGTTTTTT
CDR3: CASSPVWTGRTGELFF
V: TRBV18
D: TRBD1
size: .
J: TRBJ2-2

DNA: TGTGCCAGCAGCTCTAGCCTCGGACAGATCAATGAGCAGTTCTTC
CDR3: CASSSSLGQINEQFF
V: TRBV7-9
D: .
size: .
J: TRBJ2-1

DNA: TGTGCCAGCAGTTGGGGACAGGGAAATTCACCCCTCCACTTT
CDR3: CASSWGQGNSPLHF
V: TRBV27
D: TRBD1
size: .
J: TRBJ1-6

DNA: TGCGCCAGCAGCCACCTATTGACTAGGAGCTCCTACAATGAGCAGTTCTTC
CDR3: CASSHLLTRSSYNEQFF
V: TRBV4-1
D: .
size: .
J: TRBJ2-1

DNA: TGTGCCAGTAGTGGAGGAAGTTACTCTGGAAACACCATATATTTT
CDR3: CASSGGSYSGNTIYF
V: TRBV19
D: .
size: .
J: TRBJ1-3

DNA: TGTGCCAGCAGCTTAGAAAGGCAGGGGGCCTTCTACGAGCAGTACTTC
CDR3: CASSLERQGAFYEQYF
V: TRBV11-2
D: TRBD1
size: .
J: TRBJ2-7

DNA: TGTGCCAGCTCACCAGGCCTTGAAGCTTTCTTT
CDR3: CASSPGLEAFF
V: TRBV18
D: .
size: .
J: TRBJ1-1

DNA: TGTGCCAGCAGAAGAGACAGGGGTGCCTATGGCTACACCTTC
CDR3: CASRRDRGAYGYTF
V: TRBV18
D: TRBD1
size: once
J: TRBJ1-2

DNA: TGTGCCAGCAGCTTATTGGAGGGGGCGGACTATGGCTACACCTTC
CDR3: CASSLLEGADYGYTF
V: TRBV11-2
D: TRBD1
size: .
J: TRBJ1-2

DNA: TGTGCCAGCAGCTTAGTACGCGATGGGGGAAAACTGTTTTTT
CDR3: CASSLVRDGGKLFF
V: TRBV11-2
D: .
size: .
J: TRBJ1-4

DNA: TGTGCCAGCAGTTTACTACGGGTCTCTGGGGCCAACGTCCTGACTTTC
CDR3: CASSLLRVSGANVLTF
V: TRBV27
D: .
size: .
J: TRBJ2-6

DNA: TGTGCCAGCAGCCCCCAGCGGGGGGCTAACACCGGGGAGCTGTTTTTT
CDR3: CASSPQRGANTGELFF
V: TRBV28
D: TRBD2
size: .
J: TRBJ2-2

DNA: TGTGCCACCAACCCCTGGGGGACAGGATTATCCTGGGGGCATTTT
CDR3: CATNPWGTGLSWGHF
V: TRBV28
D: TRBD1
size: .
J: TRBJ1-5

DNA: TGTGCCAGCAGTTACTCGACCTCAGGGCTGAATCAGCCCCAGCATTTT
CDR3: CASSYSTSGLNQPQHF
V: TRBV6-6
D: .
size: .
J: TRBJ1-5

DNA: TGTGCCAGCCGGGCAGGGGGGGGCTGGGGTGAAAAACTGTTTTTT
CDR3: CASRAGGGWGEKLFF
V: TRBV27
D: TRBD1
size: .
J: TRBJ1-4

DNA: TGTGCCAGTAGTCCACCGCTTGAGGGGCCGCATTCCTACGAGCAGTACTTC
CDR3: CASSPPLEGPHSYEQYF
V: TRBV19
D: .
size: .
J: TRBJ2-7

DNA: TGTGCCAGTAGCTACGAAGGGCAGGGACTGGGAGAGACCCAGTACTTC
CDR3: CASSYEGQGLGETQYF
V: TRBV19
D: .
size: .
J: TRBJ2-5

DNA: TGTGCCAGCAGCCCCACCCTTAATGAAAAACTGTTTTTT
CDR3: CASSPTLNEKLFF
V: TRBV6-5
D: .
size: .
J: TRBJ1-4

DNA: TGTGCCAGCAGCTTAGTTTTGGGGGACAATGAGCAGTTCTTC
CDR3: CASSLVLGDNEQFF
V: TRBV7-6
D: .
size: .
J: TRBJ2-1

DNA: TGTGCCATCAGTGAACGCGAGGGACAGCTTGCAACTAATGAAAAACTGTTTTTT
CDR3: CAISEREGQLATNEKLFF
V: TRBV10-3
D: TRBD1
size: .
J: TRBJ1-4

DNA: TGTGCCTGGACTTTACGGGGGGGCTTGTACGAGCAGTACTTC
CDR3: CAWTLRGGLYEQYF
V: TRBV30
D: TRBD2
size: .
J: TRBJ2-7

DNA: TGCGCCAGCAGCCCCTCGCAGCGGGGGGAAGTAGGTGAGCAGTTCTTC
CDR3: CASSPSQRGEVGEQFF
V: TRBV4-1
D: TRBD2
size: few
J: TRBJ2-1

DNA: TGTGCCAGCAGTGAAACTAGCGGGGGGGCCTACGAGCAGTACTTC
CDR3: CASSETSGGAYEQYF
V: TRBV6-1
D: TRBD2
size: .
J: TRBJ2-7

DNA: TGTGCCAGCAGCAGTTTTGACGTGAACACTGAAGCTTTCTTT
CDR3: CASSSFDVNTEAFF
V: TRBV9
D: .
size: .
J: TRBJ1-1

DNA: TGTGCCAGCAGCTTATATCTCAGCATGAACACTGAAGCTTTCTTT
CDR3: CASSLYLSMNTEAFF
V: TRBV11-2
D: .
size: .
J: TRBJ1-1